This TCR beta chain was sequenced for a study of identical twins. Via MiXCR, TCRdb re-called the 5' RACE reads, giving one row per CDR3 protein. Among about 690,000 distinct CDR3 sequences listed, around 6% were seen once. Every donor was a healthy Caucasian. General study points: Beta out-of-frame twin sharing showed a weaker excess. Cross-sectional statistics underpinned the conclusions; the same donors were not followed.

Of note for this clonotype: Antigen specificity is unknown.

The germline gives CDR1 MNHEY, CDR2 SVGAGI. The V end was cut by 0 bases, the J end by 14 bases, with 17 bases between. The CDR3 is 15 amino acids. V and J are TRBV6-5 and TRBJ1-6; D not certain. What was sequenced was naive T cells sorted from blood. The sequence was obtained from a man between 18 and 29 years old in good health. The CDR3 sequence: CASSYSTDGVSALHF. CDR3 DNA sequence: TGTGCCAGCAGTTACTCGACGGACGGGGTCTCGGCCCTCCACTTT.